A single sample gave rise to the 13 T cell receptor beta chains below, sequenced in a study of CD8 T cells in Susac syndrome (dated by TCRdb to about 2019). Libraries were prepared through the immunoSEQ multiplex PCR assay. RNA was extracted using the RNeasy kit, and 0.5 to 1 microgram was reverse transcribed with random hexamers. TCRdb handled the public reads itself, with Q25 trimming in fastp and clone calling in MiXCR, and kept productive beta chains. One record per CDR3 amino acid sequence lists the most common genes and DNA. The sample yields around 300,000 distinct CDR3 sequences; roughly 85% were counted once. The top ten clones comprise roughly 0.21% of the sample. Specimen: CD8+ T cells from PBMCs. The source is a human donor with multiple sclerosis.

The chain recombines TRBV19 with TRBJ1-1; 8 positions match TRBD1. With 7 bases clipped from V and 5 bases from J, the junction kept 12 bases outside the gene matches. The germline V gene encodes CDR1 LNHDA and CDR2 SQIVND (reference sequence). This CDR3 comprises 15 residues. CDR3 nucleotide sequence: TGTGCCAGTAAGGCGACAGGGGCCGGTCGGACTGAAGCTTTCTTT. It encodes CASKATGAGRTEAFF.

This clonotype was seen only once. The V and J genes are TRBV14 and TRBJ2-1, with D tentatively TRBD1 (7 bases). The germline gives CDR1 SGHDN, CDR2 FVKESK. With 4 bases removed from V and 7 bases from J, the gap between germline ends came to 14 bases. This CDR3 has 14 residues. CDR3 amino acids: CASSPWAGGNEQFF. DNA of the CDR3: TGTGCCAGCAGCCCCTGGGCAGGGGGGAATGAGCAGTTCTTC.

The J gene is TRBJ2-2, the V gene TRBV11-1; D assignment may be TRBD1 or TRBD2 (5 bases each). CDR3 length: 20 amino acids. Trimming removed 5 bases at V and 0 bases at J, with 25 bases between. Germline loops: CDR1 SGHAT, CDR2 FQDESV (reference sequence). CDR3 sequence reads: CASSPYNPGGDRANTGELFF. In DNA, the CDR3 is TGTGCCAGCAGCCCCTATAACCCCGGTGGGGACCGCGCGAACACCGGGGAGCTGTTTTTT.

V gene TRBV4-3 combines with J gene TRBJ2-7; maybe TRBD1 (5 bases). V was shortened by 0 bases and J by 2 bases, with 8 bases between the two germline ends. Germline CDR1 LGHNA, CDR2 YSLEER. The length of the CDR3 is 14 residues. CDR3 coding DNA: TGCGCCAGCAGCCAAGAGTCCAGGGCCTACGAGCAGTACTTC. As protein: CASSQESRAYEQYF.

The V call is TRBV4-3, the J call TRBJ2-7, with 9 bases fitting TRBD1. CDR3 length: 15 amino acids. J was trimmed by 3 bases and V by 0 bases; bases with no gene match: 3. Germline-derived CDR1 and CDR2 are LGHNA and YSLEER. CDR3 amino acids: CASSQEPDRGYEQYF. CDR3 coding DNA: TGCGCCAGCAGCCAAGAACCGGACAGGGGCTACGAGCAGTACTTC.

This clonotype was seen just once. The chain joins TRBV6-2 or TRBV6-3 to TRBJ2-7; D gene unclear. The germline V gene encodes CDR1 MNHEY and CDR2 SVGEGT. The V and J ends lost 2 bases and 6 bases respectively, with 11 bases between them. The CDR3 runs to 13 residues. The CDR3 nucleotides read TGTGCCAGCAGTTACCACTTAGCTGGCGAGCAGTACTTC. Its translation is CASSYHLAGEQYF.

This clonotype was recorded once. The genes are TRBV28 and TRBJ2-7; maybe TRBD1 (5 bases). This CDR3 contains 13 residues. Germline V CDR1 and CDR2: MDHEN, SYDVKM. V lost 2 bases and J 7 bases, leaving 12 bases between the germline ends. CDR3 in amino acids: CASSLPQGGEQYF. CDR3 bases: TGTGCCAGCAGTTTACCCCAGGGTGGGGAGCAGTACTTC.

The J gene is TRBJ2-7, the V gene TRBV4-1; the match to TRBD1 covers 8 bases. Germline lookup yields CDR1 MGHRA and CDR2 YSYEKL. With 7 bases clipped from V and 6 bases from J, the junction kept 8 bases outside the gene matches. This CDR3 contains 13 residues. CDR3 protein: CASNPGTGGEQYF. CDR3 bases: TGCGCCAGCAACCCCGGGACAGGCGGCGAGCAGTACTTC.

The chain joins TRBV20-1 to TRBJ2-3, with no clear D. The germline CDR1 and CDR2 sequences are DFQATT and SNEGSKA (reference sequence). This CDR3 region has 15 residues. Trimming shortened V by 1 base and J by 0 bases, and 11 bases separated the two germline ends. CDR3 in amino acids: CSARVYGASTDTQYF. The CDR3 nucleotides read TGCAGTGCTAGAGTTTACGGTGCTAGCACAGATACGCAGTATTTT.

The chain employs TRBV25-1 and TRBJ1-1; tentatively, D is TRBD1 (5 bases). V lost 3 bases, J lost 11 bases, and 19 bases lay in between. In germline, CDR1 is MGHDK, CDR2 SYGVNS. The CDR3 contains 14 residues. In DNA, the CDR3 is TGTGCCAGCAGTGACCTCATCGACGGGGAGGGGGCTTTCTTT. Translated: CASSDLIDGEGAFF. The full variable domain, in which reference TRBV25-1 and TRBJ1-1 provide the parts outside the CDR3, is EADIYQTPRYLVIGTGKKITLECSQTMGHDKMYWYQQDPGMELHLIHYSYGVNSTEKGDLSSESTVSRIRTEHFPLTLESARPSHTSQYLCASSDLIDGEGAFFGQGTRLTVV.

V usage is TRBV29-1 and J usage is TRBJ2-3; 7 nucleotides align to TRBD2. Germline assignment: CDR1 SQVTM and CDR2 ANQGSEA. The CDR3 spans 14 residues. V trimming: 4 bases; J trimming: 1 base; junction bases outside the gene matches: 5. For the CDR3, the DNA is TGCAGCGTTGGGGAGGGAGGCGGCACAGATACGCAGTATTTT. Translation gives CSVGEGGGTDTQYF.

The genes are TRBV28 and TRBJ1-5, with TRBD1 matching 8 bases. This CDR3 contains 13 residues. J gave up 6 bases and V 5 bases, and 3 bases lay outside the gene matches. Germline lookup yields CDR1 MDHEN and CDR2 SYDVKM. CDR3 in amino acids: CASSGQGPQPQHF. The CDR3 coding sequence is TGTGCCAGCAGTGGACAGGGCCCTCAGCCCCAGCATTTT.

The chain recombines TRBV27 with TRBJ2-1; D unresolved. V shed 9 bases and J shed 0 bases, with 9 bases lying between them. Germline V CDR1 and CDR2: MNHEY, SMNVEV (reference sequence). The CDR3 contains 13 residues. In nucleotides, the CDR3 is TGTGCCAGTCAATGGGGCTCCTACAATGAGCAGTTCTTC. Translation gives CASQWGSYNEQFF.